This T cell receptor (beta chain) was sequenced in a study of cytomegalovirus exposure and HLA in healthy donors. Whole-study findings and limits: The study listed roughly 150 cytomegalovirus-associated TCR beta chains. The majority of TCR sequences were rare, yet some public TCRs appeared in many donors.

In the case of this clone: Its target is unknown.

CDR3 length equals 18 residues. V shed 7 bases and J 0 bases; nucleotides not matched to a gene: 11. The V gene's germline CDR1 is SNHLY and CDR2 FYNNEI. The study drew the donors from its roughly 120-subject validation cohort, separate from the approximately 700-subject first cohort. TCRdb's copy holds only in-frame clones and misses some; the assay was immunoSEQ multiplex PCR. This sample yields 190,000 or so clones, of which around 83% are seen a single time; around 15% belongs to the top ten. The clonotype comes from a woman aged 30 to 39 in good health and CMV-seropositive. The chain is built from TRBV2 and TRBJ2-1; 11 bases are shared with TRBD2. The sample taken for sequencing was PBMCs. This chain's CDR3 is CASTKGSGRASSYNEQFF. As DNA, the CDR3 is TGTGCCAGCACCAAGGGTAGCGGGAGGGCCAGCTCCTACAATGAGCAGTTCTTC.